This TCR beta chain was profiled in a study of control samples from healthy donors and cancer patients. V lost 1 base and J lost 5, with 5 bases in between. CDR1 and CDR2 from the germline V gene are SEHNR and FQNEAQ (reference sequence). This CDR3 contains 12 residues. TCRdb keeps only in-frame clones here, not all; method: immunoSEQ multiplex PCR. This table has 75,000 to 100,000 clones, 85% to 90% appearing once. Sample: blood. The sequence derives from a man between 45 and 60 years old in good health. The V call is TRBV7-9, the J call TRBJ1-2; a possible D gene is TRBD1 (5 bases). The CDR3 nucleotides read TGTGCCAGCAGCTTAGAGGGGTATGGCTACACCTTC. It yields the protein CASSLEGYGYTF.